This is a list of T cell receptor beta chains from one sample in a study of T and B cells in COVID-19 patients. TCRdb reprocessed the multiplex PCR reads via MiXCR and lists one record per CDR3 protein. The repertoire consists of 6,000 to 9,000 distinct CDR3 sequences, with 26% occurring once and the leading ten covering about 17%. Sequencing input: blood. Receptors originate from a human donor with active COVID-19. Each CDR3 is given without its conserved first and last residue. Each record gives: J gene, V gene, CDR3 protein.

J gene: TRBJ2-6; V gene: TRBV7-9; CDR3 protein: ASSLVSKRGVSGANVLT
J gene: TRBJ1-2; V gene: TRBV5-4; CDR3 protein: ASSETGRGYT
J gene: TRBJ1-4; V gene: TRBV5-1; CDR3 protein: ASSLYRGRDEKLF
J gene: TRBJ2-2; V gene: TRBV19; CDR3 protein: ASSIDTGSGTGELF
J gene: TRBJ2-2; V gene: TRBV6-2/TRBV6-3; CDR3 protein: ASSPLQGSLTGELF
J gene: TRBJ2-1; V gene: TRBV4-3; CDR3 protein: ASSPGTSGTSSYNEQF
J gene: TRBJ2-7; V gene: TRBV6-1; CDR3 protein: ASSEPAGASTYEQY
J gene: TRBJ1-2; V gene: TRBV6-5; CDR3 protein: ASSYAHYSGGYT
J gene: TRBJ2-1; V gene: TRBV6-1; CDR3 protein: ASSELAGSYNEQF
J gene: TRBJ2-1; V gene: TRBV19; CDR3 protein: ASSNPTSGTSGGAAYNEQF
J gene: TRBJ2-5; V gene: TRBV27; CDR3 protein: ASRFMAGGIQETQY
J gene: TRBJ2-7; V gene: TRBV20-1; CDR3 protein: SARGDTPYEQY